These T cell receptor beta chains were read from a single sample in a study of chemoradiotherapy in HPV16-positive cancers. TCRdb keeps only in-frame clones here, not all; method: immunoSEQ multiplex PCR. Of some 7,000 clones detected, approximately 88% appear once; the ten largest clones hold about 2.5%. Specimen: tumor tissue, collected from a patient who underwent chemoradiotherapy. All receptors derive from a human donor with HPV-associated anogenital cancer. CDR3s include the opening cysteine and the closing phenylalanine or tryptophan. The order of the fields is D gene, clone size, V gene, J gene, CDR3 protein, CDR3 DNA. The D gene is left open where the match is weak. Part of the rows lack a size; the others show once, few, many or a class for expanded clones.

d_call: TRBD2
clone_size: few
v_call: TRBV9
j_call: TRBJ2-3
cdr3_aa: CASSVLAGTDTQYF
cdr3_nt: TGTGCCAGCAGCGTACTAGCGGGCACAGATACGCAGTATTTT

d_call: -
clone_size: -
v_call: TRBV11-3
j_call: TRBJ1-2
cdr3_aa: CASSPGPFNYGYTF
cdr3_nt: TGTGCCAGCAGCCCGGGACCTTTTAACTATGGCTACACCTTC

d_call: -
clone_size: -
v_call: TRBV11-3
j_call: TRBJ2-1
cdr3_aa: CASSLSLSGRNNEQFF
cdr3_nt: TGTGCCAGCAGCTTAAGCCTTTCGGGACGTAACAATGAGCAGTTCTTC

d_call: -
clone_size: -
v_call: TRBV7-9
j_call: TRBJ1-1
cdr3_aa: CASTPARVTEAFF
cdr3_nt: TGTGCCAGCACACCGGCCCGGGTCACTGAAGCTTTCTTT

d_call: -
clone_size: few
v_call: TRBV2
j_call: TRBJ1-2
cdr3_aa: CASSDEVGRGYTF
cdr3_nt: TGTGCCAGCAGTGATGAGGTGGGGAGGGGCTACACCTTC

d_call: TRBD1
clone_size: once
v_call: TRBV28
j_call: TRBJ1-1
cdr3_aa: CASRFGGGASTEAFF
cdr3_nt: TGTGCCAGCAGGTTCGGAGGGGGCGCGAGTACTGAAGCTTTCTTT

d_call: -
clone_size: few
v_call: TRBV27
j_call: TRBJ1-5
cdr3_aa: CASSLRGRTNSNQPQHF
cdr3_nt: TGTGCCAGCAGTCTCAGAGGAAGGACAAATAGCAATCAGCCCCAGCATTTT

d_call: TRBD2
clone_size: once
v_call: TRBV2
j_call: TRBJ2-1
cdr3_aa: CATPRTSGRANEQFF
cdr3_nt: TGTGCCACACCCAGGACTAGCGGGAGGGCTAATGAGCAGTTCTTC

d_call: -
clone_size: -
v_call: TRBV4-3
j_call: TRBJ2-1
cdr3_aa: CASSQELSPRSYNEQFF
cdr3_nt: TGCGCCAGCAGCCAAGAGTTGTCTCCCCGCTCCTACAATGAGCAGTTCTTC

d_call: -
clone_size: -
v_call: TRBV9
j_call: TRBJ2-1
cdr3_aa: CASSASPGISGNEQFF
cdr3_nt: TGTGCCAGCAGCGCCTCGCCAGGGATATCCGGCAATGAGCAGTTCTTC

d_call: TRBD2
clone_size: -
v_call: TRBV27
j_call: TRBJ2-3
cdr3_aa: CASSLMVAGGRDTQYF
cdr3_nt: TGTGCCAGCAGTTTAATGGTAGCGGGAGGACGGGATACGCAGTATTTT

d_call: TRBD1
clone_size: -
v_call: TRBV19
j_call: TRBJ1-3
cdr3_aa: CASSISGTGGSGNTIYF
cdr3_nt: TGTGCCAGTAGCATCTCCGGGACAGGGGGCTCTGGAAACACCATATATTTT

d_call: TRBD2
clone_size: -
v_call: TRBV5-4
j_call: TRBJ2-5
cdr3_aa: CASSLIPGGPQQYF
cdr3_nt: TGTGCCAGCAGCTTGATTCCGGGAGGGCCTCAGCAGTACTTC

d_call: TRBD2
clone_size: -
v_call: TRBV5-1
j_call: TRBJ2-3
cdr3_aa: CASSLATSGRAGTDTQYF
cdr3_nt: TGCGCCAGCAGCTTGGCCACTAGCGGGAGGGCCGGAACAGATACGCAGTATTTT

d_call: -
clone_size: -
v_call: TRBV6-5
j_call: TRBJ2-2
cdr3_aa: CASSGGHTGELFF
cdr3_nt: TGTGCCAGCAGCGGGGGGCACACCGGGGAGCTGTTTTTT

d_call: -
clone_size: -
v_call: TRBV30
j_call: TRBJ1-5
cdr3_aa: CAWSKGPNQPGGQPQHF
cdr3_nt: TGTGCCTGGAGTAAGGGCCCCAATCAGCCCGGGGGTCAGCCCCAGCATTTT

d_call: -
clone_size: -
v_call: TRBV2
j_call: TRBJ1-6
cdr3_aa: CASGALTADNSPLHF
cdr3_nt: TGTGCCAGCGGAGCCTTAACCGCTGATAATTCACCCCTCCACTTT

d_call: TRBD1
clone_size: -
v_call: TRBV6-1
j_call: TRBJ1-1
cdr3_aa: CATRTGLNTEAFF
cdr3_nt: TGTGCCACCCGGACAGGGCTGAACACTGAAGCTTTCTTT

d_call: -
clone_size: -
v_call: TRBV5-1
j_call: TRBJ2-3
cdr3_aa: CASSLPDTDTQYF
cdr3_nt: TGCGCCAGCAGCTTGCCCGACACAGATACGCAGTATTTT

d_call: TRBD1
clone_size: few
v_call: TRBV2
j_call: TRBJ2-5
cdr3_aa: CASTVPPGQGAEETQYF
cdr3_nt: TGTGCCAGCACCGTTCCACCGGGACAGGGGGCAGAAGAGACCCAGTACTTC

d_call: -
clone_size: -
v_call: TRBV15
j_call: TRBJ1-1
cdr3_aa: CATSRAGLNTEAFF
cdr3_nt: TGTGCCACCAGCAGGGCAGGTTTGAACACTGAAGCTTTCTTT

d_call: -
clone_size: -
v_call: TRBV4-2
j_call: TRBJ1-1
cdr3_aa: CASSWGFMNTEAFF
cdr3_nt: TGTGCCAGCAGCTGGGGCTTTATGAACACTGAAGCTTTCTTT

d_call: -
clone_size: -
v_call: TRBV5-1
j_call: TRBJ1-6
cdr3_aa: CASSLADNSPLHF
cdr3_nt: TGCGCCAGCAGCTTGGCAGACAATTCACCCCTCCACTTT

d_call: TRBD2
clone_size: -
v_call: TRBV13
j_call: TRBJ2-7
cdr3_aa: CASSRLGSGTFGGYEQYF
cdr3_nt: TGTGCCAGCAGCCGCCTGGGTAGCGGGACGTTTGGAGGGTACGAGCAGTACTTC

d_call: -
clone_size: once
v_call: TRBV28
j_call: TRBJ2-7
cdr3_aa: CASSLGAGPYEQYF
cdr3_nt: TGTGCCAGCAGTCTGGGGGCAGGACCCTACGAGCAGTACTTC

d_call: TRBD1
clone_size: few
v_call: TRBV7-9
j_call: TRBJ1-4
cdr3_aa: CASSPPGQGNEKLFF
cdr3_nt: TGTGCCAGCAGCCCCCCGGGACAGGGAAATGAAAAACTGTTTTTT

d_call: TRBD1
clone_size: -
v_call: TRBV29-1
j_call: TRBJ1-1
cdr3_aa: CSANPDRGEAFF
cdr3_nt: TGCAGCGCGAACCCGGACAGGGGGGAAGCTTTCTTT

d_call: TRBD2
clone_size: -
v_call: TRBV11-3
j_call: TRBJ2-3
cdr3_aa: CASSGAGRADHSTDTQYF
cdr3_nt: TGTGCCAGCAGCGGGGCCGGGAGGGCAGATCATAGCACAGATACGCAGTATTTT

d_call: -
clone_size: -
v_call: TRBV9
j_call: TRBJ1-4
cdr3_aa: CASSVTECLEKLFF
cdr3_nt: TGTGCCAGCAGCGTAACGGAGTGTCTCGAAAAACTGTTTTTT

d_call: -
clone_size: -
v_call: TRBV7-6
j_call: TRBJ2-2
cdr3_aa: CASSHLLGVSTGELFF
cdr3_nt: TGTGCCAGCAGCCACCTCCTAGGGGTTTCTACCGGGGAGCTGTTTTTT

d_call: TRBD2
clone_size: -
v_call: TRBV27
j_call: TRBJ2-3
cdr3_aa: CASSLLIGRADTQYF
cdr3_nt: TGTGCCAGCAGTCTCCTCATCGGGAGGGCAGATACGCAGTATTTT

d_call: -
clone_size: -
v_call: TRBV6-1
j_call: TRBJ2-5
cdr3_aa: CASTVELQETQYF
cdr3_nt: TGTGCCAGCACGGTTGAGCTCCAAGAGACCCAGTACTTC

d_call: -
clone_size: few
v_call: TRBV11-1
j_call: TRBJ1-2
cdr3_aa: CASSLDSGANYGYTF
cdr3_nt: TGTGCCAGCAGCTTAGACAGCGGAGCTAACTATGGCTACACCTTC

d_call: TRBD2
clone_size: -
v_call: TRBV7-8
j_call: TRBJ2-5
cdr3_aa: CASSSHSGTSGSVETQYF
cdr3_nt: TGTGCCAGCAGCTCGCATTCGGGGACTAGCGGGAGTGTGGAGACCCAGTACTTC

d_call: TRBD2
clone_size: -
v_call: TRBV29-1
j_call: TRBJ2-1
cdr3_aa: CSVELASGSRERGRSYNEQFF
cdr3_nt: TGCAGCGTTGAATTGGCTAGCGGGAGCCGGGAGAGAGGCCGCTCCTACAATGAGCAGTTCTTC

d_call: -
clone_size: -
v_call: TRBV4-1
j_call: TRBJ2-3
cdr3_aa: CASSQARMTGSSTDTQYF
cdr3_nt: TGCGCCAGCAGCCAAGCGAGAATGACGGGGTCTAGCACAGATACGCAGTATTTT

d_call: -
clone_size: -
v_call: TRBV15
j_call: TRBJ2-3
cdr3_aa: CATLEGQSTDTQYF
cdr3_nt: TGTGCCACTCTAGAAGGGCAGAGCACAGATACGCAGTATTTT

d_call: -
clone_size: -
v_call: TRBV21-1
j_call: TRBJ1-5
cdr3_aa: CASSKVSRGAGQPQHF
cdr3_nt: TGTGCCAGCAGCAAAGTGTCCAGGGGGGCGGGTCAGCCCCAGCATTTT

d_call: -
clone_size: -
v_call: TRBV6-6
j_call: TRBJ2-7
cdr3_aa: CASIPGWEGSYEQYF
cdr3_nt: TGTGCCAGCATCCCTGGCTGGGAAGGCTCCTACGAGCAGTACTTC